Following are 20 T cell receptor beta chains from one sample sequenced in a study of cytomegalovirus exposure and HLA in healthy donors. Sequencing used immunoSEQ multiplex PCR; TCRdb keeps in-frame clones, though not all of them. The repertoire holds some 75,000 clones, with around 96% as singletons. The sample was PBMCs. The source is a woman younger than 30 in good health and CMV-seronegative.

The rearrangement links TRBV4-1 to TRBJ2-1; D is possibly TRBD1 (6 bases). There are 15 residues in the CDR3. Looked up from germline, CDR1 is MGHRA and CDR2 is YSYEKL. V gave up 0 bases and J gave up 7 bases, with 13 bases separating them. CDR3 sequence reads: CASSQERSRGNEQFF. In DNA, the CDR3 is TGCGCCAGCAGCCAAGAAAGGTCTAGGGGGAATGAGCAGTTCTTC.

A single count supports this clone. The chain couples TRBV6-5 to TRBJ2-6; possible D gene TRBD1, 6 bases. Trimming removed 2 bases from V and 2 bases from J, with 10 bases in between. The CDR3 extends over 16 amino acids. CDR1 and CDR2 from the germline V gene are MNHEY and SVGAGI. CDR3 amino acids: CASSYGTGPGANVLTF. The CDR3 DNA is TGTGCCAGCAGTTACGGAACAGGGCCTGGGGCCAACGTCCTGACTTTC.

The chain links TRBV4-1 to TRBJ2-7; TRBD1 matches 8 bases. With 2 bases clipped from V and 6 bases from J, the junction kept 18 bases outside the gene matches. Germline-derived CDR1 and CDR2 are MGHRA and YSYEKL. The CDR3 loop spans 18 amino acids. CDR3 sequence (DNA): TGCGCCAGCAGCCAACCATCTGTTAGACAGGGGTCGTGGGTCGAGCAGTACTTC. As protein: CASSQPSVRQGSWVEQYF.

The CDR3 sequence is CASSTPSSRGAIPGELFF. CDR3 nucleotide sequence: TGTGCCAGTAGTACGCCCTCCAGTCGGGGGGCTATCCCCGGGGAGCTGTTTTTT. The chain links TRBV19 to TRBJ2-2, with D possibly being TRBD2 (7 bases). Trimming shortened V by 4 bases and J by 6 bases, and 24 bases separated the two germline ends. Per germline, CDR1 LNHDA and CDR2 SQIVND (reference sequence). The length of the CDR3 is 18 residues.

V usage is TRBV27 and J usage is TRBJ1-2; possibly TRBD1 for D (6 bases). The CDR3 totals 14 residues. The V end lost 5 bases, the J end lost 2 bases, and 12 bases lay between the germline ends. Germline CDR1 is MNHEY and CDR2 is SMNVEV (reference sequence). CDR3 in amino acids: CASSLQTGNYGYTF. CDR3 DNA sequence: TGTGCCAGCAGTCTCCAAACAGGGAACTATGGCTACACCTTC.

The chain combines TRBV10-3 with TRBJ1-5, with a weak D call TRBD1 (5 bases). Between the trimmed V and J ends, which lost 3 bases and 7 bases, there was a span of 13 bases. The CDR3 consists of 14 residues. Germline assignment: CDR1 ENHRY and CDR2 SYGVKD. In DNA, the CDR3 is TGTGCCATCAGTGATGGGCAGGGTAACCAGCCCCAGCATTTT. Encoded protein: CAISDGQGNQPQHF.

V and J are TRBV29-1 and TRBJ2-7; 7 positions agree with TRBD2. This CDR3 is built from 13 residues. Germline values: CDR1 SQVTM, CDR2 ANQGSEA. Unmatched junction bases numbered 7, after V lost 4 bases and J lost 4 bases. The CDR3 region is CSVVLAVEYEQYF. The CDR3 DNA reads as TGCAGCGTTGTTCTAGCGGTCGAATACGAGCAGTACTTC.

The gene calls are TRBV5-1 and TRBJ1-1, with 9 bases identical to TRBD1. The CDR3 length is 14 residues. Germline lookup yields CDR1 SGHRS and CDR2 YFSETQ. V lost 2 bases and J lost 5; bases outside the gene matches: 4. CDR3 in amino acids: CASSLAGQGTEAFF. In nucleotides, the CDR3 is TGCGCCAGCAGCTTAGCCGGACAGGGGACTGAAGCTTTCTTT.

This clone appeared once. V usage is TRBV7-6 and J usage is TRBJ1-3; D is undetermined. This CDR3 contains 16 residues. Trimming pared 2 bases from V and 3 bases from J, leaving 14 bases between. Germline V gene sequence: CDR1 SGHVS, CDR2 FNYEAQ. This CDR3 reads CASSLYSLVDGNTIYF. The CDR3 DNA reads TGTGCCAGCAGCTTATATTCGCTGGTAGATGGAAACACCATATATTTT.

The rearrangement links TRBV25-1 to TRBJ2-1; D gene unclear. The CDR3 contains 14 residues. Germline values: CDR1 MGHDK, CDR2 SYGVNS. V lost 3 bases and J 0 bases, leaving 6 bases between the germline ends. CDR3 coding DNA: TGTGCCAGCAGTGATTTGAGCTCCTACAATGAGCAGTTCTTC. It translates to CASSDLSSYNEQFF. The full variable domain, completed using reference TRBV25-1 and TRBJ2-1, is EADIYQTPRYLVIGTGKKITLECSQTMGHDKMYWYQQDPGMELHLIHYSYGVNSTEKGDLSSESTVSRIRTEHFPLTLESARPSHTSQYLCASSDLSSYNEQFFGPGTRLTVL.

The chain links TRBV30 to TRBJ2-5; possibly TRBD2 for D (5 bases). The germline V gene encodes CDR1 GTSNPN and CDR2 SVGIG (reference sequence). The CDR3 spans 15 residues. Trimming pared 7 bases from V and 2 bases from J, leaving 20 bases between. CDR3 sequence reads: CALTVGRDLQETQYF. The CDR3 DNA reads TGTGCCTTGACTGTAGGGAGAGACTTACAAGAGACCCAGTACTTC.

The chain uses TRBV4-1 and TRBJ2-7; TRBD1 matches 9 bases. Trimming removed 2 bases from V and 1 base from J; junction bases left unmatched: 3. The CDR3 extends over 15 amino acids. The germline V gene has CDR1 MGHRA and CDR2 YSYEKL. CDR3 sequence reads: CASSQRTGESYEQYF. DNA for the CDR3: TGCGCCAGCAGCCAAAGGACAGGGGAATCCTACGAGCAGTACTTC.

The chain links TRBV18 to TRBJ2-1; D possibly corresponds to TRBD1 (6 bases). The V gene's germline CDR1 is KGHSH and CDR2 LQKENI. The V gene lost 3 bases and the J gene lost 2 bases, with 23 bases spanning the gap. This CDR3 spans 19 amino acids. The CDR3 DNA follows: TGTGCCAGCTCACCGGGCCCCGTCTTCGAGAACAGGGCCTACAATGAGCAGTTCTTC. Its protein is CASSPGPVFENRAYNEQFF.

This chain joins TRBV18 and TRBJ2-3; possibly TRBD2 for D (6 bases). The CDR3 loop spans 16 amino acids. V was pared by 3 bases and J by 0 bases, with 13 bases between. Per germline, CDR1 KGHSH and CDR2 LQKENI. For the CDR3, the DNA is TGTGCCAGCTCACCTACGGGACTGATTAGCACAGATACGCAGTATTTT. Translation gives CASSPTGLISTDTQYF.

This chain joins TRBV10-3 and TRBJ1-2; tentatively, D is TRBD1 (6 bases). V lost 6 bases and J 6 bases, leaving 14 bases between the germline ends. Germline V gene sequence: CDR1 ENHRY, CDR2 SYGVKD. The CDR3 consists of 13 residues. The CDR3 here is CAISRDILDGYTF. As DNA, the CDR3 is TGTGCCATCAGCCGGGACATTTTAGATGGCTACACCTTC.

The chain has TRBV28 and TRBJ2-5, with 7 bases fitting TRBD2. J gave up 2 bases and V 2 bases, and 8 bases lay outside the gene matches. In germline, CDR1 is MDHEN, CDR2 SYDVKM. The CDR3 is 16 amino acids. CDR3: CASSLRPGGLQETQYF. CDR3 bases: TGTGCCAGCAGTTTACGTCCGGGAGGACTACAAGAGACCCAGTACTTC.

V is TRBV10-3 and J is TRBJ1-5; the match to TRBD1 covers 8 bases. CDR3 length: 15 residues. V shed 3 bases, J shed 1 base, and the junction held 2 bases outside the gene matches. Germline CDR1 reads ENHRY; CDR2 reads SYGVKD. For the CDR3, the DNA is TGTGCCATCAGTGACAGGGGGCCGAGCAATCAGCCCCAGCATTTT. As protein: CAISDRGPSNQPQHF.

The V and J genes are TRBV7-9 and TRBJ1-3; D gene ambiguous. Per germline, CDR1 SEHNR and CDR2 FQNEAQ (reference sequence). There are 15 residues in the CDR3. V lost 2 bases and J lost 2, with 10 bases in between. Written as DNA, the CDR3 is TGTGCCAGCAGCTTAACATTCGGGACTGGAAACACCATATATTTT. Protein product: CASSLTFGTGNTIYF.

The sample holds one count of this clone. The gene calls are TRBV27 and TRBJ2-7; TRBD1 is a possible D gene (5 bases). Germline loops: CDR1 MNHEY, CDR2 SMNVEV (reference sequence). V was pared by 3 bases and J by 3 bases, with 9 bases between. The CDR3 sequence is 13 residues long. The DNA for the CDR3 is TGTGCCAGCAGTTTCACAGGCATCTACGAGCAGTACTTC. It encodes CASSFTGIYEQYF.

The chain carries TRBV18 and TRBJ2-1; D is uncertain. Germline CDR1 KGHSH, CDR2 LQKENI. V was pared by 7 bases and J by 0 bases, with 7 bases between. This CDR3 has 13 residues. CDR3 nucleotide sequence: TGTGCCAGCTTTACAGACTCCTACAATGAGCAGTTCTTC. It encodes CASFTDSYNEQFF.